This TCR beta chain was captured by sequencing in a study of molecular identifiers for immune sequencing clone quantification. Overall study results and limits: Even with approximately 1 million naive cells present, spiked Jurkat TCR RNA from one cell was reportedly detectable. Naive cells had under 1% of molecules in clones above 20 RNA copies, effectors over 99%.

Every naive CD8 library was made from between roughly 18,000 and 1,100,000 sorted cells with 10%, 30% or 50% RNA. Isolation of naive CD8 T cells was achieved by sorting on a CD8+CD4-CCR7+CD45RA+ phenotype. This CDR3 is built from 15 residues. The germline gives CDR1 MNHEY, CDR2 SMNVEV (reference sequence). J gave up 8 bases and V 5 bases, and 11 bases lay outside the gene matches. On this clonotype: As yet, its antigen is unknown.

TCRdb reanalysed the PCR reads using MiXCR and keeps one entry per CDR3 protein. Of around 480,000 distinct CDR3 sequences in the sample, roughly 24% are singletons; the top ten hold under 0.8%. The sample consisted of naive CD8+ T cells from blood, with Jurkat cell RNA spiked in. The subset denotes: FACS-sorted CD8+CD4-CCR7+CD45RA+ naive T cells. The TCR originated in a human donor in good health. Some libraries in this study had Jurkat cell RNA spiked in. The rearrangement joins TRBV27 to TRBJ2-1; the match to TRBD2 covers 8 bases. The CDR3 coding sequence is TGTGCCAGCAGTCTGGGACTAGTAGGGGTAGATGAGCAGTTCTTC. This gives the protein CASSLGLVGVDEQFF.